These 25 T cell receptor beta chains were all obtained from the same sample, sequenced in a study of control samples from healthy donors and cancer patients (dated by TCRdb to about 2020). The protocol used for the library was the immunoSEQ multiplex PCR assay. Here the immuneACCESS table is served through TCRdb, limited to in-frame sequences with V and J called. Missing clones are a known gap in these copies; in checked studies unresolved V genes cover under half, and the rest lacks a known reason. In all, the sample holds 100,000 to 150,000 clones, and about 88% of those were seen once. Around 1.8% of the sample is held by the ten biggest clonotypes. The sequencing input was blood. The receptor source for this set is a man aged 18 to 30 in good health.

The gene calls are TRBV30 and TRBJ1-1, with D possibly matching TRBD1 (6 bases). Germline V gene sequence: CDR1 GTSNPN, CDR2 SVGIG (reference sequence). V was pared by 6 bases and J by 4 bases, with 18 bases between. The CDR3 covers 14 residues. The CDR3 loop is CACPLQGFSTEAFF. The CDR3 region has the DNA TGTGCCTGTCCCCTCCAGGGGTTCAGCACTGAAGCTTTCTTT.

The chain employs TRBV6-1 and TRBJ1-1; TRBD1 is a possible D gene (6 bases). Deletions cut 2 bases from V and 5 bases from J, with 9 bases between. The CDR3 extends over 13 amino acids. Germline V gene data show CDR1 as MNHNS and CDR2 as SASEGT. For the CDR3, the DNA is TGTGCCAGCAGTGAACTGAGGGGGACTGAAGCTTTCTTT. It codes for CASSELRGTEAFF.

The J gene is TRBJ2-2, the V gene TRBV21-1. TRBV21-1 constitutes a pseudogene. There are 13 residues in the CDR3. The CDR3 is CASDAGGHGELFF. In DNA, the CDR3 is TGTGCCAGCGACGCTGGGGGGCACGGGGAGCTGTTTTTT.

The chain links TRBV28 to TRBJ2-5, with TRBD1 matching over 11 bases. Germline V CDR1 and CDR2: MDHEN, SYDVKM. The V and J ends lost 6 bases and 5 bases, in that order; junction bases with no gene match: 8. The CDR3 sequence is 15 residues long. The CDR3 protein is CASRQRTGGGETQYF. The CDR3 nucleotides are TGTGCCAGCAGACAACGGACAGGGGGCGGCGAGACCCAGTACTTC.

This sequence joins TRBV4-3 and TRBJ1-3; D call uncertain. The CDR3 contains 14 residues. Germline CDR1 reads LGHNA; CDR2 reads YSLEER. With 3 bases removed from V and 9 bases from J, the gap between germline ends came to 15 bases. The CDR3 DNA follows: TGCGCCAGCAGCCAGGAACCCTTGTGGGGCACCATATATTTT. Protein: CASSQEPLWGTIYF.

The chain is built from TRBV19 and TRBJ1-2, with D possibly TRBD1 on 6 matching bases. V was clipped by 6 bases and J by 4 bases, with 18 bases between them. Germline values: CDR1 LNHDA, CDR2 SQIVND (reference sequence). The CDR3 length is 15 residues. The CDR3 protein is CASRSLTGVFYGYTF. The CDR3 DNA reads as TGTGCCAGTAGGTCACTGACAGGTGTCTTCTATGGCTACACCTTC.

The chain couples TRBV5-1 to TRBJ2-2; D is possibly TRBD2 (5 bases). The CDR3 totals 14 residues. V lost 2 bases and J lost 5, with 10 bases in between. Germline CDR1 SGHRS, CDR2 YFSETQ. CDR3 nucleotides: TGCGCCAGCAGCTTCACTAGAGGGACCGGGGAGCTGTTTTTT. It encodes CASSFTRGTGELFF. Full variable domain (rest looked up from reference TRBV5-1 and TRBJ2-2): KAGVTQTPRYLIKTRGQQVTLSCSPISGHRSVSWYQQTPGQGLQFLFEYFSETQRNKGNFPGRFSGRQFSNSRSEMNVSTLELGDSALYLCASSFTRGTGELFFGEGSRLTVL.

The chain joins TRBV24-1 to TRBJ1-2; TRBD1 matches 8 bases. Germline V lookup: CDR1 KGHDR, CDR2 SFDVKD. This CDR3 comprises 13 residues. The J segment lost 8 bases and the V segment lost 3 bases, leaving 4 bases of the junction unmatched. CDR3 nucleotides: TGTGCCACCAGTGATCGGACAGGGTACGGCTACACCTTC. This gives the protein CATSDRTGYGYTF.

With regard to this clone: A read error may produce the germline difference seen at one junction end. The rearrangement links TRBV7-7 to TRBJ2-2; 7 bases are a match to TRBD2. The CDR3 sequence is 13 residues long. Germline loops: CDR1 SSHAT, CDR2 FNYEAQ (reference sequence). Here the CDR3 DNA reads TGTGCTAGCAGTTCCGGGGGGACCGGGGAGCTGTTTTTT. This gives the protein CASSSGGTGELFF.

The table lists this clone with a few counts. The genes are TRBV9 and TRBJ1-6, with 8 bases matching TRBD1. CDR3 length: 16 residues. Germline trimming cut 4 bases from V and 10 bases from J; bases unmatched to any gene: 13. Germline V CDR1 and CDR2: SGDLS, YYNGEE. CDR3 sequence: CASSTTRTGKRSPLHF. For the CDR3, the DNA is TGTGCCAGCAGCACAACCCGGACAGGGAAGAGGTCACCCCTCCACTTT.

The V and J genes are TRBV7-2 and TRBJ2-5, with D uncertain. Trimming left V 5 bases short and J 5 bases short, with 12 bases between. CDR3 length: 13 residues. Germline V gene sequence: CDR1 SGHTA, CDR2 FQGNSA. CDR3 nucleotides: TGTGCCAGCAGCCCTAGATATGCGGAGACCCAGTACTTC. Translating it yields CASSPRYAETQYF.

This chain connects TRBV28 to TRBJ1-4; 8 bases map to TRBD1. The CDR3 contains 14 residues. Trimming took 3 bases from V and 11 from J; bases not matched to a gene: 8. Germline CDR1 is MDHEN and CDR2 is SYDVKM. This chain's CDR3 is CASSFPGDRRKLFF. CDR3 coding DNA: TGTGCCAGCAGTTTCCCCGGGGACAGGCGGAAACTGTTTTTT.

The chain has TRBV2 and TRBJ2-3, with D perhaps TRBD2 (6 bases). Deletions cut 5 bases from V and 1 base from J, with 16 bases between. This CDR3 is 16 amino acids long. The germline gives CDR1 SNHLY, CDR2 FYNNEI. CDR3 nucleotides: TGTGCCAGCAGTTCCCGGGGCGGGGAAGGCACAGATACGCAGTATTTT. Protein: CASSSRGGEGTDTQYF.

The rearrangement links TRBV7-2 to TRBJ2-6; no reliable D call. The germline CDR1 and CDR2 sequences are SGHTA and FQGNSA. Trimming took 2 bases from V and 2 from J, leaving 16 bases between them. This CDR3 is built from 18 residues. The CDR3 bases are TGTGCCAGCAGCTTATTTCTGGGGTCTAGGCCTGGGGCCAACGTCCTGACTTTC. It translates to CASSLFLGSRPGANVLTF.

This clone has just a few counts. V usage is TRBV29-1 and J usage is TRBJ1-5; tentative D call: TRBD1 (5 bases). Trimming removed 4 bases at V and 4 bases at J, with 11 bases between. Germline-derived CDR1 and CDR2 are SQVTM and ANQGSEA. There are 13 residues in the CDR3. The CDR3 region is CSVAPGGNQPQHF. The CDR3 nucleotides read TGCAGCGTTGCCCCGGGGGGGAATCAGCCCCAGCATTTT.

The chain carries TRBV6-5 and TRBJ1-1; a possible D gene is TRBD1 (5 bases). The CDR3 has 16 residues. Trimming cost V 2 bases and J 0 bases, with 13 bases left between them. CDR1 is MNHEY and CDR2 is SVGAGI in the germline V gene. This CDR3 reads CASSYAGLSMNTEAFF. CDR3 bases: TGTGCCAGCAGTTACGCGGGGCTCTCTATGAACACTGAAGCTTTCTTT.

V usage is TRBV7-7 and J usage is TRBJ2-7; maybe TRBD2 (6 bases). Trimming cost V 5 bases and J 7 bases, with 15 bases left between them. This CDR3 is 13 amino acids long. Per germline, CDR1 SSHAT and CDR2 FNYEAQ (reference sequence). The CDR3 DNA sequence: TGTGCCAGCAGCCCCGACGGGGGTCAAGAGCAGTACTTC. This codes for CASSPDGGQEQYF.

V is TRBV7-2 and J is TRBJ2-7; a weak D match, TRBD2 (6 bases). This CDR3 contains 15 residues. V dropped 5 bases and J dropped 8 bases, with 22 bases sitting between them. The germline gives CDR1 SGHTA, CDR2 FQGNSA. CDR3 bases: TGTGCCAGCAGCCTTCTGGCGGGACGACTACTCCAGCAGTACTTC. The encoded protein is CASSLLAGRLLQQYF.

The count of this clone is one. This sequence joins TRBV2 and TRBJ2-3; no firm D call. The germline V and J ends were trimmed by 2 bases and 2 bases, with 8 bases remaining between them. Germline-derived CDR1 and CDR2 are SNHLY and FYNNEI. The CDR3 has 14 residues. CDR3 coding DNA: TGTGCCAGCAGTGAAAGGGCCTACACAGATACGCAGTATTTT. Translating it yields CASSERAYTDTQYF.

V and J are TRBV5-6 and TRBJ1-1; D is perhaps TRBD1 (5 bases). V gave up 2 bases and J gave up 3 bases, with 17 bases separating them. The CDR3 sequence is 16 residues long. Germline CDR1 reads SGHDT; CDR2 reads YYEEEE. CDR3 amino acids: CASSFRIGGAYTEAFF. The CDR3 nucleotides read TGTGCCAGCAGCTTCCGGATTGGGGGAGCTTACACTGAAGCTTTCTTT.

The chain has TRBV5-4 and TRBJ2-2; 8 nucleotides line up with TRBD2. The CDR3 length is 16 residues. V shed 1 base and J 2 bases; nucleotides not matched to a gene: 4. Germline assignment: CDR1 SGHNT and CDR2 YYREEE (reference sequence). In DNA, the CDR3 is TGTGCCAGCAGCTTGAAACTAGCGGCAAACACCGGGGAGCTGTTTTTT. This gives the protein CASSLKLAANTGELFF.

This clone has a handful of counts. V and J are TRBV19 and TRBJ1-1; a possible D gene is TRBD1 (5 bases). V lost 3 bases and J lost 6, with 17 bases in between. This CDR3 is built from 15 residues. Germline lookup yields CDR1 LNHDA and CDR2 SQIVND (reference sequence). CDR3 bases: TGTGCCAGTAGTATTATAGGGACGTTGGTGTCTGAAGCTTTCTTT. Translated, it gives CASSIIGTLVSEAFF.

The gene calls are TRBV5-1 and TRBJ2-7; D is ambiguous. With 0 bases removed from V and 2 bases from J, the gap between germline ends came to 6 bases. This CDR3 is 13 amino acids long. Germline V gives CDR1 SGHRS, CDR2 YFSETQ. DNA for the CDR3: TGCGCCAGCAGCTTGGAGGGTCCCTACGAGCAGTACTTC. Amino acid sequence: CASSLEGPYEQYF.

This clone has more than one count but fewer than ten. The V and J genes are TRBV11-3 and TRBJ2-7; 10 bases fit TRBD1. J lost 3 bases, V lost 3 bases, and 2 bases had no gene match. Germline CDR1 and CDR2: SGHNT and YENEEA. The CDR3 is 14 amino acids. This CDR3 reads CASSLGQGLYEQYF. CDR3 coding DNA: TGTGCCAGCAGCTTGGGACAGGGGCTCTACGAGCAGTACTTC.

This chain links TRBV6-1 with TRBJ2-6; D unclear. Per the germline V gene, CDR1 is MNHNS and CDR2 is SASEGT. CDR3 length: 16 amino acids. Trimming stripped 1 base from V and 1 base from J, with 8 bases between. The CDR3 sequence: CASSEGQGSGANVLTF. The CDR3 DNA is TGTGCCAGCAGTGAAGGGCAAGGGTCTGGGGCCAACGTCCTGACTTTC.